Shown below are 28 T cell receptor beta chains from a single sample sequenced in a study of human T cells and chemical hapten exposure. A single record per CDR3 protein comes from TCRdb applying MiXCR to the 5' RACE reads. This sample has approximately 80,000 distinct CDR3 sequences, with approximately 15% found just once. Total RNA was extracted from unfractionated whole blood. The receptors stem from a female donor in good health.

This chain links TRBV7-2 with TRBJ2-3; 12 nucleotides line up with TRBD2. The CDR3 is made up of 16 amino acids. Germline CDR1 is SGHTA and CDR2 is FQGNSA. Losses at the gene ends were 3 bases for V and 1 base for J; bases not matched to a gene: 2. CDR3 in amino acids: CASSFRTSGGTDTQYF. DNA of the CDR3: TGTGCCAGCAGCTTCAGGACTAGCGGGGGCACAGATACGCAGTATTTT.

This clonotype was seen a handful of times. CDR3 sequence (DNA): TGCGCCAGCAGCCATCCACAGGGACCAGATACGCAGTATTTT. This sequence encodes CASSHPQGPDTQYF. The chain joins TRBV5-1 to TRBJ2-3; TRBD1 might be the D (6 bases). Germline values: CDR1 SGHRS, CDR2 YFSETQ. This CDR3 has 14 residues. The V and J ends lost 4 bases and 4 bases respectively, with 13 bases between them.

This clonotype was recorded a few times. The chain employs TRBV25-1 and TRBJ2-3; 8 nucleotides align to TRBD2. J gave up 0 bases and V 1 base, and 6 bases lay outside the gene matches. The CDR3 has 17 residues. The germline gives CDR1 MGHDK, CDR2 SYGVNS. The CDR3 spells CASSELASGSSTDTQYF. The CDR3 coding sequence is TGTGCCAGCAGTGAATTGGCTAGCGGGTCTAGCACAGATACGCAGTATTTT.

The chain joins TRBV6-5 to TRBJ1-2; 8 nucleotides match TRBD1. V lost 6 bases, J lost 13 bases, and 16 bases stayed unmatched. The germline CDR1 and CDR2 sequences are MNHEY and SVGAGI. This CDR3 has 14 amino acids. CDR3 DNA sequence: TGTGCCAGCAGGATGACAGGGGTTTTCCAGAATGTCACCTTC. Translating gives CASRMTGVFQNVTF.

This clonotype was found many times. The chain is built from TRBV6-2 or TRBV6-3 and TRBJ1-3; weak D call: TRBD1 (5 bases). The germline V and J ends were trimmed by 8 bases and 0 bases, with 11 bases remaining between them. The CDR3 is made up of 14 amino acids. Germline V CDR1 and CDR2: MNHEY, SVGEGT. The CDR3: CASRQRSSGNTIYF. The CDR3 region has the DNA TGTGCCAGCCGACAGAGGAGCTCTGGAAACACCATATATTTT.

The V gene is TRBV6-5, the J gene TRBJ1-3; D perhaps matches TRBD1 (6 bases). The CDR3 has 15 residues. V gave up 5 bases and J gave up 2 bases, with 13 bases separating them. The germline V gene has CDR1 MNHEY and CDR2 SVGAGI. The CDR3 nucleotides read TGTGCCAGCAGTATGATCCAGGGGACTGGAAACACCATATATTTT. Translating it yields CASSMIQGTGNTIYF.

The chain joins TRBV7-2 to TRBJ2-7, with 8 bases lining up with TRBD2. Germline CDR1 is SGHTA and CDR2 is FQGNSA. V lost 8 bases, J lost 4 bases, and 7 bases stayed unmatched. This CDR3 has 13 residues. The CDR3 is CASRPAGVYEQYF. The CDR3 DNA is TGTGCCAGCCGGCCAGCGGGAGTATACGAGCAGTACTTC.

The J gene is TRBJ1-2, the V gene TRBV19; possible D gene TRBD1, 6 bases. The CDR3 contains 13 residues. Germline V gives CDR1 LNHDA, CDR2 SQIVND (reference sequence). Trimming pared 5 bases from V and 2 bases from J, leaving 9 bases between. The CDR3 spells CASSATGNYGYTF. DNA of the CDR3: TGTGCCAGTAGTGCAACAGGGAACTATGGCTACACCTTC.

This clonotype was counted a few times. This chain uses TRBV5-5 with TRBJ1-4; D may be TRBD1 (5 bases). The ends were cut back, 4 bases at V and 8 bases at J, with 12 bases in the middle. The CDR3 runs 13 residues. CDR1 and CDR2 (germline): SGHKS, YYEKEE (reference sequence). CDR3 amino acids: CASSPGPGEKLFF. In DNA, the CDR3 is TGTGCCAGCAGCCCTGGACCAGGGGAAAAACTGTTTTTT. Complete variable domain (other parts from reference TRBV5-5 and TRBJ1-4): DAGVTQSPTHLIKTRGQQVTLRCSPISGHKSVSWYQQVLGQGPQFIFQYYEKEERGRGNFPDRFSARQFPNYSSELNVNALLLGDSALYLCASSPGPGEKLFFGSGTQLSVL.

The V call is TRBV5-1, the J call TRBJ2-5, with TRBD2 matching 8 bases. There are 17 residues in the CDR3. Germline V gene data show CDR1 as SGHRS and CDR2 as YFSETQ. V shed 0 bases and J 5 bases; nucleotides not matched to a gene: 12. CDR3 DNA: TGCGCCAGCAGCTTGGCCGATAATAGCGGGGAAGGGGAGACCCAGTACTTC. Translating it yields CASSLADNSGEGETQYF.

This clonotype was found a few times. J is TRBJ2-2 and V is TRBV19; 7 bases are a match to TRBD1. The CDR3 consists of 13 residues. The germline V gene encodes CDR1 LNHDA and CDR2 SQIVND (reference sequence). The trim removed 9 bases at V and 6 bases at J, leaving 7 bases unmatched. The CDR3, as DNA: TGTGCCAGCCTAACAGGGGCGGCCGGGGAGCTGTTTTTT. The encoded protein is CASLTGAAGELFF. Supplemented by reference TRBV19 and TRBJ2-2, the full variable domain reads DGGITQSPKYLFRKEGQNVTLSCEQNLNHDAMYWYRQDPGQGLRLIYYSQIVNDFQKGDIAEGYSVSREKKESFPLTVTSAQKNPTAFYLCASLTGAAGELFFGEGSRLTVL.

This clonotype was observed many times. The CDR3, as DNA: TGTGCCATAGCGGTGAAACAAGAGACCCAGTACTTC. Translation gives CAIAVKQETQYF. The chain has TRBV10-3 and TRBJ2-5, with D perhaps matching TRBD2 (5 bases). V lost 9 bases to trimming and J lost 2 bases, with 10 bases between them. The germline V gene encodes CDR1 ENHRY and CDR2 SYGVKD. This CDR3 is built from 12 residues.

Only a few counts were recorded for this clonotype. The chain has TRBV20-1 and TRBJ2-6; D not certain. The CDR3 extends over 16 amino acids. Germline V gene sequence: CDR1 DFQATT, CDR2 SNEGSKA (reference sequence). V gave up 0 bases and J gave up 2 bases, with 11 bases separating them. The CDR3 loop reads CSARDLANPGANVLTF. In DNA form, the CDR3 reads TGCAGTGCTAGAGATTTGGCCAATCCTGGGGCCAACGTCCTGACTTTC.

This clonotype has a handful of counts. This sequence joins TRBV12-3 or TRBV12-4 and TRBJ2-2; no definite D call. The CDR3 contains 14 residues. Trimming removed 2 bases at V and 2 bases at J, with 6 bases between. The CDR3 DNA follows: TGTGCCAGCAGTTTAAGAACTAACACCGGGGAGCTGTTTTTT. The encoded protein is CASSLRTNTGELFF.

The rearrangement joins TRBV5-6 to TRBJ2-5; D ambiguous. The CDR3 is made up of 13 amino acids. V was trimmed by 0 bases and J by 4 bases, leaving 7 bases between them. CDR1 and CDR2 (germline): SGHDT, YYEEEE. CDR3 residues: CASSLAAGETQYF. The CDR3 DNA reads as TGTGCCAGCAGCTTGGCAGCAGGAGAGACCCAGTACTTC.

This clonotype was detected many times. The chain joins TRBV20-1 to TRBJ2-1, with TRBD2 matching 10 bases. CDR1 is DFQATT and CDR2 is SNEGSKA in the germline V gene (reference sequence). The CDR3 is 15 residues long. The V gene end was trimmed by 0 bases and the J gene end by 8 bases; junction bases not matched to a gene: 7. CDR3 sequence: CSARDLSGGAYEQFF. The CDR3 DNA reads TGCAGTGCTAGAGATCTGAGCGGGGGGGCCTATGAGCAGTTCTTC.

The chain joins TRBV15 to TRBJ1-2, with TRBD1 matching 7 bases. Germline V gene sequence: CDR1 LNHNV, CDR2 YYDKDF (reference sequence). CDR3 length: 16 amino acids. Unmatched junction bases numbered 9, after V lost 1 base and J lost 4 bases. The CDR3 DNA follows: TGTGCCACCAGCAGAGGAGGGACAGAAGAAATCTATGGCTACACCTTC. It is translated as CATSRGGTEEIYGYTF.

The chain joins TRBV28 to TRBJ2-3; 8 positions match TRBD2. The CDR3 covers 15 residues. Germline CDR1 and CDR2: MDHEN and SYDVKM. J lost 3 bases, V lost 5 bases, and 7 bases had no gene match. CDR3 region: CASSGAGVGTDTQYF. CDR3 nucleotides: TGTGCCAGCAGTGGAGCGGGAGTAGGTACAGATACGCAGTATTTT. Based on the CDR3 plus reference TRBV28 and TRBJ2-3, the full variable domain is DVKVTQSSRYLVKRTGEKVFLECVQDMDHENMFWYRQDPGLGLRLIYFSYDVKMKEKGDIPEGYSVSREKKERFSLILESASTNQTSMYLCASSGAGVGTDTQYFGPGTRLTVL.

This chain links TRBV30 with TRBJ1-5; tentative D call: TRBD1 (6 bases). CDR1 GTSNPN and CDR2 SVGIG come from the germline V gene (reference sequence). V dropped 1 base and J dropped 6 bases, with 10 bases sitting between them. CDR3 length equals 13 residues. The CDR3, as DNA: TGTGCCTGGAGTGGGGAGGGGGGTCAGCCCCAGCATTTT. Protein product: CAWSGEGGQPQHF.

The chain recombines TRBV6-6 with TRBJ2-3; TRBD2 matches 8 bases. The V and J ends lost 6 bases and 0 bases, in that order; junction bases with no gene match: 5. The V gene's germline CDR1 is MNHNY and CDR2 SVGAGI (reference sequence). CDR3 length: 15 amino acids. In nucleotides, the CDR3 is TGTGCCAGCAGCGGGAGGGGGGCCAGCACAGATACGCAGTATTTT. Translation gives CASSGRGASTDTQYF.

Many counts were recorded for this clonotype. V usage is TRBV2 and J usage is TRBJ2-2; D unclear. CDR1 and CDR2 from the germline V gene are SNHLY and FYNNEI. The ends were cut back, 5 bases at V and 0 bases at J, with 10 bases in the middle. The CDR3 has 15 amino acids. Here the CDR3 reads CASSPQLSNTGELFF. CDR3 DNA: TGTGCCAGCAGTCCCCAGTTATCGAACACCGGGGAGCTGTTTTTT.

This chain uses TRBV9 with TRBJ2-1; D may be TRBD2 (6 bases). CDR1 is SGDLS, CDR2 YYNGEE, per germline. With 0 bases removed from V and 6 bases from J, the gap between germline ends came to 13 bases. This CDR3 spans 15 amino acids. The CDR3 coding sequence is TGTGCCAGCAGCGTAGCAGGAGGGAATATCAATGAGCAGTTCTTC. Protein sequence: CASSVAGGNINEQFF.

This clonotype was observed at least ten times. The J gene is TRBJ2-2, the V gene TRBV28; 7 bases are shared with TRBD2. The V gene's germline CDR1 is MDHEN and CDR2 SYDVKM. This CDR3 region has 18 residues. The V segment lost 6 bases and the J segment 2 bases; nucleotides outside the gene matches: 15. The CDR3 reads CASSLSLRRERNTGELFF. CDR3 DNA: TGTGCCAGCAGCCTCTCCCTTCGGCGGGAGCGAAACACCGGGGAGCTGTTTTTT.

The chain combines TRBV28 with TRBJ2-1; D unclear. The CDR3 covers 15 residues. V lost 1 base to trimming and J lost 3 bases, with 10 bases between them. From germline, CDR1 is MDHEN and CDR2 SYDVKM. Written as DNA, the CDR3 is TGTGCCAGCAGTTTATCTGGTCAGTACTACAATGAGCAGTTCTTC. Translated, it gives CASSLSGQYYNEQFF. The full variable domain, with the rest looked up from reference TRBV28 and TRBJ2-1, is DVKVTQSSRYLVKRTGEKVFLECVQDMDHENMFWYRQDPGLGLRLIYFSYDVKMKEKGDIPEGYSVSREKKERFSLILESASTNQTSMYLCASSLSGQYYNEQFFGPGTRLTVL.

This clonotype was detected a few times. This chain joins TRBV28 and TRBJ2-7, with D possibly being TRBD1 or TRBD2 (5 bases each). The V gene's germline CDR1 is MDHEN and CDR2 SYDVKM. This CDR3 is built from 12 residues. V lost 8 bases and J 3 bases, leaving 11 bases between the germline ends. CDR3 residues: CASALGVYEQYF. For the CDR3, the DNA is TGTGCCAGCGCCTTGGGGGTCTACGAGCAGTACTTC.

This clonotype has only a few counts. The chain has TRBV5-6 and TRBJ2-3; no definite D call. This CDR3 contains 17 residues. Trimming left V 0 bases short and J 7 bases short, with 21 bases between. The germline gives CDR1 SGHDT, CDR2 YYEEEE. The CDR3 DNA follows: TGTGCCAGCAGCTTGGCTGAGAATAGCCCCCTACGAAATACGCAGTATTTT. It encodes CASSLAENSPLRNTQYF.

The sample holds a few counts of this clonotype. The V call is TRBV28, the J call TRBJ2-3, with TRBD2 matching over 11 bases. V lost 6 bases, J lost 2 bases, and 1 base stayed unmatched. The CDR3 runs 14 residues. Germline V CDR1 and CDR2: MDHEN, SYDVKM. Here the CDR3 reads CASRLAGDTDTQYF. CDR3 sequence (DNA): TGTGCCAGCAGACTAGCGGGAGACACAGATACGCAGTATTTT.

The V call is TRBV6-1, the J call TRBJ1-2; D remains unclear. The germline gives CDR1 MNHNS, CDR2 SASEGT. There are 13 residues in the CDR3. Trimming stripped 8 bases from V and 8 bases from J, with 18 bases between. The CDR3 nucleotides read TGTGCCAGCCAAATCGGACCCCAGCTCGGCTACACCTTC. Protein sequence: CASQIGPQLGYTF.